This TCR beta chain was captured in a study of blood T cells in healthy people across ages. Study-wide context: When template switching was applied, about one barcoded beta molecule was captured per two T cells.

Study-level results: Unsorted PBMC input precluded a conclusive naive versus antigen-experienced comparison. More naive CD4+ cells and higher diversity were found in long-lived than in aged donors. In older individuals, TCR beta diversity per million T cells was lower, falling roughly linearly with age.

A J-beta primer mix and a sample-barcoded 5' primer were used in a second PCR of about 7 to 12 cycles. A single record per CDR3 protein comes from TCRdb applying MiXCR to the 5' RACE reads. The sample yields about 570,000 distinct CDR3 sequences, 25% to 30% seen once. In the case of this clonotype: What it recognizes is unknown. The junction departs from germline at one end; a sequencing error may be responsible.

This TCR was sampled from a woman aged 70-85 years in good health. The sequencing input was blood.

The CDR3, as DNA: TGTGCCAGCTCACCAGGGACAGCCTACAATGGGCAGTTCTTC. Its translation is CASSPGTAYNGQFF. The V call is TRBV18, the J call TRBJ2-1; 7 bases are a match to TRBD1. The CDR3 is 14 amino acids. Germline CDR1 reads KGHSH; CDR2 reads LQKENI.